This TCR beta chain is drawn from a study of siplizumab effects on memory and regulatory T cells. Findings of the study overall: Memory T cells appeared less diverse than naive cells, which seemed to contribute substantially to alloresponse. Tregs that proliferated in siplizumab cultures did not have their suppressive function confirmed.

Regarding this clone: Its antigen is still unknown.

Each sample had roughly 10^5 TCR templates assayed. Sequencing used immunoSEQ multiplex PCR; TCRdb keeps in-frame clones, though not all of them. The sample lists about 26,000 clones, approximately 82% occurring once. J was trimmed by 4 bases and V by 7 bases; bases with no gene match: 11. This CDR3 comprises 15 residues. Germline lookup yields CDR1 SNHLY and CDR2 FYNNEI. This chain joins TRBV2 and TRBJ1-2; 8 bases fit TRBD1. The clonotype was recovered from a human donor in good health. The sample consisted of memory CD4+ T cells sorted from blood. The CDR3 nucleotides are TGTGCCAGCACTGGAGGCGAGACAGGGGCCTATGGCTACACCTTC. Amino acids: CASTGGETGAYGYTF.